Below are 10 T cell receptor beta chains sequenced from a single sample in a study of tumor and adjacent non-tumor tissue in lung cancer. The template was RNA from unsorted bulk tissue. A modified ARM-PCR protocol with three rounds of nested PCR amplified TCRbeta. TCRdb re-called the multiplex PCR reads through MiXCR, storing one row per CDR3 protein. Among around 210,000 distinct CDR3 sequences listed, approximately 74% were seen once. Material: lung tumor tissue. The source is a man between 60 and 75 years old with non-small cell lung cancer.

This clonotype was detected only a few times. V is TRBV6-1 and J is TRBJ2-5; a weak D match, TRBD1 (6 bases). Germline V gene lookup returns CDR1 MNHNS and CDR2 SASEGT. This CDR3 spans 16 amino acids. The V end was cut by 4 bases, the J end by 1 base, with 16 bases between. CDR3 coding DNA: TGTGCCAGCAGTGCCCCCCGGGACACATTCCAAGAGACCCAGTACTTC. Translated, it gives CASSAPRDTFQETQYF.

In regard to this clonotype: This may arise from a read error, as a much more abundant clone is one base away. This is likely a read error, given that the CDR3 carries no conserved phenylalanine or tryptophan at its end. The rearrangement uses TRBV5-5 and TRBJ1-1; D not certain. The CDR3 contains 14 residues. Trimming took 0 bases from V and 0 from J, leaving 6 bases between them. Germline V gene data show CDR1 as SGHKS and CDR2 as YYEKEE (reference sequence). The DNA of the CDR3 is TGTGCCAGCAGCTTGGATCGGATGAACACTGAAGCTTTCTAT. It specifies CASSLDRMNTEAFY.

This clonotype was seen more than once but under ten times. The chain has TRBV6-6 and TRBJ1-1, with a tentative D call TRBD1 (6 bases). Trimming removed 5 bases at V and 3 bases at J, with 16 bases between. CDR1 is MNHNY and CDR2 is SVGAGI in the germline V gene (reference sequence). The CDR3 covers 15 residues. CDR3 sequence (DNA): TGTGCCAGCAGTCGTGACAGGAATCTCGACACTGAAGCTTTCTTT. Translation: CASSRDRNLDTEAFF.

On this clonotype: An end of the junction does not agree with germline; a read error may underlie this. The CDR3 reads CSAIRDQETQYF. DNA of the CDR3: TGCAGTGCTATCAGGGATCAAGAGACACAGTACTTC. This sequence joins TRBV20-1 and TRBJ2-5, with D perhaps matching TRBD1 (5 bases). CDR3 length: 12 residues. Germline CDR1 reads DFQATT; CDR2 reads SNEGSKA (reference sequence).

Notes on this clonotype: A much larger clone differs from this one at a single base, so this may be a read error. The DNA of the CDR3 is TGTGCCAGCAGTGAAAGGGGGGCAGGTAACACTGAAGCTTTCTTT. Translated, it gives CASSERGAGNTEAFF. J is TRBJ1-1 and V is TRBV6-1; D is perhaps TRBD1 (6 bases). Germline V CDR1 and CDR2: MNHNS, SASEGT. V dropped 2 bases and J dropped 2 bases, with 12 bases sitting between them. The CDR3 has 15 amino acids.

This clonotype turned up a few times. The chain is built from TRBV5-4 and TRBJ2-3; D is perhaps TRBD1 or TRBD2 (5 bases each). The length of the CDR3 is 15 residues. Germline CDR1 reads SGHNT; CDR2 reads YYREEE (reference sequence). The V end was cut by 2 bases, the J end by 0 bases, with 10 bases between. The CDR3 loop is CASSLTGTSTDTQYF. The CDR3 bases are TGTGCCAGCAGCTTAACGGGGACCAGCACAGATACGCAGTATTTT.

Regarding this clonotype: The germline gene is not matched at one end of the junction; a read error may be the cause. The V call is TRBV6-5, the J call TRBJ2-2; D is unclear. Germline lookup yields CDR1 MNHEY and CDR2 SVGAGI. The CDR3 covers 16 residues. CDR3: CANSYLEKANTGELLF. The CDR3 DNA follows: TGTGCCAACAGTTATCTGGAGAAAGCGAACACCGGAGAACTGCTTTTT.

Notes on this clonotype: One base away lies a much larger clone, so this may be a sequencing read error. The gene calls are TRBV28 and TRBJ1-1, with unresolved D. This CDR3 comprises 12 residues. Germline V lookup: CDR1 MDHEN, CDR2 SYDVKM. The CDR3, as DNA: TGTGCCAGCAGCGTCGGGAACACTGATGCTTTCTTT. Translated, it gives CASSVGNTDAFF.

The sample holds one count of this clonotype. Since no conserved phenylalanine or tryptophan closes the CDR3, a read error is the likely cause. The V and J genes are TRBV20-1 and TRBJ2-5; 10 positions agree with TRBD2. CDR1 is DFQATT and CDR2 is SNEGSKA in the germline V gene (reference sequence). Trimming took 4 bases from V and 0 from J; bases not matched to a gene: 2. The CDR3 runs to 14 residues. As DNA, the CDR3 is TGCAGTGCTAAAGCGGGGGGGCACCAAGAGACCCAGTACTTA. It encodes CSAKAGGHQETQYL.

This clonotype has ten or more counts. This rearrangement joins TRBV20-1 to TRBJ2-1; 9 positions agree with TRBD2. The CDR3 extends over 15 amino acids. V lost 5 bases, J lost 9 bases, and 14 bases stayed unmatched. Germline V gene lookup returns CDR1 DFQATT and CDR2 SNEGSKA (reference sequence). CDR3 DNA: TGCAGTGCTGGCAAAAGCGGGGGGCTAAGGGGTGAGCAGTTCTTC. This gives the protein CSAGKSGGLRGEQFF.